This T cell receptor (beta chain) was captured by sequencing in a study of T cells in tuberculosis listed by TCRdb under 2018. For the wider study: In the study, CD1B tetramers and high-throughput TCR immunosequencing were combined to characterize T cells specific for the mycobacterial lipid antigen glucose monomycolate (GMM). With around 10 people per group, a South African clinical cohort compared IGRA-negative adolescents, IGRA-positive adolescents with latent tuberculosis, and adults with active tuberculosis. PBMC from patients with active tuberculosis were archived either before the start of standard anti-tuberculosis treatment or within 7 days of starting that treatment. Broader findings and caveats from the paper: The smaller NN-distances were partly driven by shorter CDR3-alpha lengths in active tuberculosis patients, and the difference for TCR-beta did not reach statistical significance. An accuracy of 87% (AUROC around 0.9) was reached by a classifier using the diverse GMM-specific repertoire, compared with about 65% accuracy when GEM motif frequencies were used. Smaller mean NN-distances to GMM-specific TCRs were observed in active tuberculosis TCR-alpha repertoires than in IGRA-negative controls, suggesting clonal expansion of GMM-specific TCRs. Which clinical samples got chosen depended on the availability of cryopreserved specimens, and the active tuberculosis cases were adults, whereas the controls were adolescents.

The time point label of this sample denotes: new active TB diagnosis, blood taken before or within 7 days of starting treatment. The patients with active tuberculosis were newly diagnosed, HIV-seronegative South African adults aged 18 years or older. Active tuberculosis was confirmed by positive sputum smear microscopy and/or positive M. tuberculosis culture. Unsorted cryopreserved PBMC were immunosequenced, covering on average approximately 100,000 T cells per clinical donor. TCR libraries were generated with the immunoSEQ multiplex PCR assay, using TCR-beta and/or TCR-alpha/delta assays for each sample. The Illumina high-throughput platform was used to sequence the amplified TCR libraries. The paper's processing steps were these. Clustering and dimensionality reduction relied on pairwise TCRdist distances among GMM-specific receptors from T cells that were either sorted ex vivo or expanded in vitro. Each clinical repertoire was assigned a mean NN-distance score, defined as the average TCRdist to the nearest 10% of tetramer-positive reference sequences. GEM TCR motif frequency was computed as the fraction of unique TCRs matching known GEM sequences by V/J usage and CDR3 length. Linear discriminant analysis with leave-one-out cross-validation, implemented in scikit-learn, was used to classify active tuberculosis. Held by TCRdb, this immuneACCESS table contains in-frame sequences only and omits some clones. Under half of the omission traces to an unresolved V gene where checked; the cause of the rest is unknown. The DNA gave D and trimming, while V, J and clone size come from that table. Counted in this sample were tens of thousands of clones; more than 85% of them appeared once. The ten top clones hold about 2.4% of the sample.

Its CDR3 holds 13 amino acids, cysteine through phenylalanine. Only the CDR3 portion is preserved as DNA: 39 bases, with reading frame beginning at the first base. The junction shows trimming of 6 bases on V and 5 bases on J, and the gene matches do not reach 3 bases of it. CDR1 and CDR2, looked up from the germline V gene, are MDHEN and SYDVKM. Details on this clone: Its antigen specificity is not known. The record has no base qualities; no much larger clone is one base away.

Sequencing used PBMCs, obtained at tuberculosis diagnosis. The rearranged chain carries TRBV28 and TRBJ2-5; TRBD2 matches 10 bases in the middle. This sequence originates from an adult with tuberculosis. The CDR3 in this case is CASRAGGMETQYF. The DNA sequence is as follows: TGTGCCAGCAGAGCGGGGGGGATGGAGACCCAGTACTTC.